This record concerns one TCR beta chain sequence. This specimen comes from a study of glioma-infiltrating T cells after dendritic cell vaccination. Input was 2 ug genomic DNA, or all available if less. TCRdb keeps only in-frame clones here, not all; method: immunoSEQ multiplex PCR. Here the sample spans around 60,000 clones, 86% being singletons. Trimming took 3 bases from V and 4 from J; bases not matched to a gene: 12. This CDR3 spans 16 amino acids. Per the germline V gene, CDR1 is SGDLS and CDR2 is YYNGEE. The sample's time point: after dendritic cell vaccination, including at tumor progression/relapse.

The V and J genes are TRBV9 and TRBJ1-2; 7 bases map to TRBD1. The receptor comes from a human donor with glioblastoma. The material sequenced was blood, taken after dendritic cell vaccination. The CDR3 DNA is TGTGCCAGCAGCGCCCCGAGACAGGGAGCTGGCTATGGCTACACCTTC. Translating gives CASSAPRQGAGYGYTF. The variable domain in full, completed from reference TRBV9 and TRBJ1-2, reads DSGVTQTPKHLITATGQRVTLRCSPRSGDLSVYWYQQSLDQGLQFLIQYYNGEERAKGNILERFSAQQFPDLHSELNLSSLELGDSALYFCASSAPRQGAGYGYTFGSGTRLTVV.